This TCR beta chain was obtained from a study of tumor-infiltrating lymphocytes in primary liver carcinoma. About the study: Samples yielded about 3.5 to 7.5 million productive TCRbeta reads, similar across tissue types. The study, taken as a whole, reports: Only about 7.5-24% of top clones spanned all five tumor regions. Tumors significantly exceeded blood in top-250-clone fraction (p = 0.039).

Remarks on this clonotype: Its matching antigen is unknown. Sequence at one end of the junction differs from germline and may be a read error.

Starting from approximately 0.45 ug of total RNA, TCR beta cDNA was produced with a primer in the constant region. Generation of the TCR beta libraries relied on three nested multiplex PCR rounds using slightly modified ARM-PCR. Forward primers for TRBV1-TRBV30 and a C-beta reverse primer served the first two PCR rounds, at roughly 10 cycles each. One entry per CDR3 protein results from TCRdb running MiXCR on the multiplex PCR reads. The sample shows around 27,000 distinct CDR3 sequences, approximately 78% of them seen only once. Germline-derived CDR1 and CDR2 are SGHDT and YYEEEE. There are 13 residues in the CDR3. Without any cell sorting, roughly 20-32 mg of bulk tissue yielded co-extracted RNA and DNA. No patient had received treatment, and all had chronic HBV infection.

The chain joins TRBV5-6 to TRBJ2-3; D is unclear. This clonotype was sampled from a man between 35 and 55 years old with primary liver carcinoma and hepatitis B virus infection. The sequenced material came from liver tumor tissue from sampling region 3. Subset: tumor region T3, left-lateral pole. The chain's CDR3 is CASSSGSTDTQYF. CDR3 nucleotides: TGTGCCAGTAGCTCCGGGAGCACAGATACGCAGTATTTT.